These 9 T cell receptor beta chains came from one sample sequenced in a study of T cell changes during pregnancy in multiple sclerosis. The table came from immunoSEQ multiplex PCR; TCRdb's copy has only in-frame clones and leaves some out. The sample consists of tens of thousands of clones, approximately 94% of them appearing once. The sample here was CD8+ T cells from peripheral blood mononuclear cells, taken before pregnancy. The receptors stem from a female donor with multiple sclerosis, enrolled in a pregnancy study.

The chain links TRBV11-2 to TRBJ1-2; D not certain. The CDR3 loop spans 13 amino acids. The ends were cut back, 1 base at V and 2 bases at J, with 5 bases in the middle. CDR1 and CDR2 (germline): SGHAT, FQNNGV. The CDR3 DNA follows: TGTGCCAGCAGCTTAGGGCTCAACTATGGCTACACCTTC. Translating gives CASSLGLNYGYTF.

This rearrangement joins TRBV7-8 to TRBJ2-1; possibly TRBD1 for D (5 bases). CDR1 SGHVS and CDR2 FQNEAQ come from the germline V gene. The CDR3 has 17 amino acids. Trimming left V 0 bases short and J 1 base short, with 13 bases between. The CDR3 nucleotides are TGTGCCAGCAGCTTAGCAGGGGTCCGGTTATCCTACAATGAGCAGTTCTTC. Translated: CASSLAGVRLSYNEQFF.

The chain links TRBV27 to TRBJ2-5; the D is unclear. CDR1 MNHEY and CDR2 SMNVEV come from the germline V gene (reference sequence). This CDR3 spans 14 amino acids. V was pared by 5 bases and J by 5 bases, with 15 bases between. The CDR3 region is CASSERSIRETQYF. The DNA of the CDR3 is TGTGCCAGCAGTGAGCGATCCATAAGGGAGACCCAGTACTTC.

This clone was observed a single time. This rearrangement joins TRBV21-1 to TRBJ2-5; the table's D call, TRBD2, has no DNA check behind it. TRBV21-1 is a pseudogene locus. CDR3 length: 17 residues. The CDR3, as DNA: TGTGCCAGCAGCAATACGGGGAACCGAGCACCTGGGGAGACCCAGTACTTC. Protein product: CASSNTGNRAPGETQYF.

This chain uses TRBV19 with TRBJ1-1; no firm D call. Germline-derived CDR1 and CDR2 are LNHDA and SQIVND (reference sequence). V gave up 7 bases and J gave up 4 bases, with 10 bases separating them. The CDR3 is 12 residues long. The CDR3: CASTFGSTEAFF. The CDR3 DNA sequence: TGTGCCAGTACATTCGGTAGCACTGAAGCTTTCTTT.

This clone occurred once. V and J are TRBV4-1 and TRBJ2-7; 13 bases align to TRBD2. Trimming cost V 0 bases and J 4 bases; bases outside gene matches: 6. CDR1 MGHRA and CDR2 YSYEKL come from the germline V gene. This CDR3 is 17 amino acids long. CDR3 sequence (DNA): TGCGCCAGCAGCCAAGATCCCGGGACTAGCGGGACGTACGAGCAGTACTTC. This sequence encodes CASSQDPGTSGTYEQYF.

The V gene is TRBV7-2, the J gene TRBJ1-2, with 7 bases identical to TRBD1. This CDR3 is built from 16 residues. Germline CDR1 and CDR2: SGHTA and FQGNSA. After removal of 2 bases from V and 3 bases from J, the junction contained 9 bases not matched to a gene. As DNA, the CDR3 is TGTGCCAGCAGCTTATGGACAGGTTTGGTTGACTATGGCTACACCTTC. Its translation is CASSLWTGLVDYGYTF.

This clone was recorded once. The CDR3 DNA follows: TGCGCCAGCAGCCAAGCAAAGGGACTAGGATACAATGAGCAGTTCTTC. Its translation is CASSQAKGLGYNEQFF. The V gene is TRBV4-1, the J gene TRBJ2-1, with 8 bases that match TRBD2. The germline CDR1 and CDR2 sequences are MGHRA and YSYEKL. The CDR3 loop spans 16 amino acids. Unmatched junction bases numbered 6, after V lost 1 base and J lost 4 bases.

The chain combines TRBV5-1 with TRBJ1-1; TRBD1 agrees at 10 bases. V lost 0 bases to trimming and J lost 1 base; unmatched junction nucleotides: 9. Germline assignment: CDR1 SGHRS and CDR2 YFSETQ. This CDR3 has 18 amino acids. The CDR3 loop reads CASSLGDRGRFANTEAFF. As DNA, the CDR3 is TGCGCCAGCAGCTTGGGGGACAGGGGAAGATTTGCGAACACTGAAGCTTTCTTT.